This T cell receptor (beta chain) was sequenced in a study of T cells expressing NK-cell markers. Making the TCR beta cDNA relied on 5'RACE template switching with UMIs. Reprocessing the 5' RACE reads, TCRdb reports a single entry for every CDR3 protein and omits DNA. With about 460,000 distinct CDR3 sequences in the sample, the ten largest clones hold around 1.4%. Sequencing was carried out using blood T cells: a sorted CD56 or NKG2C T cell subset, CD4+ or CD8+ T cells, or bulk PBMC T cells (not recorded which). The receptor was derived from a woman in her forties or fifties in good health.

The chain's CDR3 is CATSRDLNNEQFF. The chain uses TRBV15 and TRBJ2-1. This CDR3 has 13 residues. From germline, CDR1 is LNHNV and CDR2 YYDKDF (reference sequence).